These 23 T cell receptor beta chains share one sample of origin, sequenced in a study of CD8 T cells in Susac syndrome. The RNA input was about 0.5 to 1 ug, and it was reverse transcribed with random hexamers. A single record per CDR3 protein comes from TCRdb applying MiXCR to the immunoSEQ multiplex PCR reads. This sample has around 300,000 distinct CDR3 sequences; around 91% occur once, and the top ten carry around 0.2%. Sequencing input: CD8+ T cells from PBMCs. The origin of the receptors is a human donor with multiple sclerosis.

V gene TRBV29-1 combines with J gene TRBJ1-1; D uncertain. Germline V gene data show CDR1 as SQVTM and CDR2 as ANQGSEA. The CDR3 has 11 residues. The V and J ends lost 5 bases and 1 base respectively, with 5 bases between them. The CDR3 nucleotides are TGCAGCGTTTATGAGAACACTGAAGCTTTCTTT. Amino acids: CSVYENTEAFF. Looking up the rest from reference TRBV29-1 and TRBJ1-1 gives the full variable domain: SAVISQKPSRDICQRGTSLTIQCQVDSQVTMMFWYRQQPGQSLTLIATANQGSEATYESGFVIDKFPISRPNLTFSTLTVSNMSPEDSSIYLCSVYENTEAFFGQGTRLTVV.

The V call is TRBV4-2, the J call TRBJ2-2; 8 nucleotides line up with TRBD2. Trimming removed 1 base from V and 6 bases from J; junction bases left unmatched: 7. The CDR3 totals 16 residues. Germline CDR1 is LGHNA and CDR2 is YNFKEQ. This CDR3 reads CASSQVTGGPPGELFF. DNA for the CDR3: TGTGCCAGCAGCCAAGTTACGGGGGGGCCTCCCGGGGAGCTGTTTTTT.

The chain is built from TRBV20-1 and TRBJ2-1; TRBD2 aligns across 8 bases. J was trimmed by 6 bases and V by 0 bases; bases with no gene match: 10. The V gene's germline CDR1 is DFQATT and CDR2 SNEGSKA (reference sequence). The CDR3 length is 16 residues. The DNA of the CDR3 is TGCAGTGCTAGAGATTTGAGCGGGGGTGTCCTCAATGAGCAGTTCTTC. Translating gives CSARDLSGGVLNEQFF.

V usage is TRBV27 and J usage is TRBJ1-3; D remains ambiguous. The germline V gene has CDR1 MNHEY and CDR2 SMNVEV (reference sequence). CDR3 length: 13 amino acids. V was cut by 6 bases and J by 2 bases, with 8 bases left in between. CDR3 in DNA: TGTGCCAGCAGCCCACGGACTGGAAACACCATATATTTT. It specifies CASSPRTGNTIYF.

V and J are TRBV29-1 and TRBJ2-2, with D possibly TRBD1 on 6 matching bases. CDR1 and CDR2 from the germline V gene are SQVTM and ANQGSEA. V gave up 2 bases and J gave up 4 bases, with 14 bases separating them. This CDR3 comprises 15 residues. The CDR3 DNA is TGCAGCGTTGAACTCGGACAGAGAATCACCGGGGAGCTGTTTTTT. Residues: CSVELGQRITGELFF.

V and J are TRBV20-1 and TRBJ2-1; no reliable D call. This CDR3 comprises 13 residues. V lost 3 bases, J lost 4 bases, and 10 bases lay in between. Germline assignment: CDR1 DFQATT and CDR2 SNEGSKA (reference sequence). The CDR3 region has the DNA TGCAGTGCTAGGAGTCAGTTGTACAATGAGCAGTTCTTC. Protein: CSARSQLYNEQFF.

The rearrangement joins TRBV27 to TRBJ1-3; the D is unclear. Between the trimmed V and J ends, which lost 4 bases and 0 bases, there was a span of 10 bases. The CDR3 consists of 15 residues. Germline V gives CDR1 MNHEY, CDR2 SMNVEV (reference sequence). The CDR3 sequence: CASSSVTDSGNTIYF. CDR3 DNA sequence: TGTGCCAGCAGTTCCGTAACAGACTCTGGAAACACCATATATTTT.

The chain recombines TRBV27 with TRBJ1-5; 7 bases map to TRBD1. In germline, CDR1 is MNHEY, CDR2 SMNVEV (reference sequence). CDR3 length equals 13 residues. The V and J ends lost 3 bases and 6 bases, in that order; junction bases with no gene match: 2. The DNA for the CDR3 is TGTGCCAGCAGTTTTGGGACAGCTCAGCCCCAGCATTTT. This sequence encodes CASSFGTAQPQHF.

V and J are TRBV2 and TRBJ2-5; 7 bases fit TRBD1. The V gene end was trimmed by 3 bases and the J gene end by 5 bases; junction bases not matched to a gene: 6. CDR1 SNHLY and CDR2 FYNNEI come from the germline V gene. This CDR3 is built from 14 residues. The CDR3 coding sequence is TGTGCCAGCAGTGACGAGACAGGGTGGGAGACCCAGTACTTC. Translated, it gives CASSDETGWETQYF.

This clonotype has a single count. The V and J genes are TRBV11-2 and TRBJ2-7, with D perhaps matching TRBD2 (5 bases). This CDR3 contains 13 residues. V dropped 2 bases and J dropped 5 bases, with 10 bases sitting between them. Germline values: CDR1 SGHAT, CDR2 FQNNGV. CDR3 nucleotide sequence: TGTGCCAGCAGCTTAACCGGAGGAAACGAGCAGTACTTC. Translation: CASSLTGGNEQYF.

The J gene is TRBJ2-2, the V gene TRBV2, with D unresolved. V shed 8 bases and J shed 7 bases, with 5 bases lying between them. Germline CDR1 and CDR2: SNHLY and FYNNEI. The CDR3 spans 10 residues. The CDR3 DNA reads as TGTGCCAGCGGCCGCGGGGAGCTGTTTTTT. Its translation is CASGRGELFF.

This clonotype appeared once. This chain connects TRBV7-9 to TRBJ2-5; D is unresolved. V was shortened by 5 bases and J by 9 bases, with 22 bases between the two germline ends. The CDR3 sequence is 15 residues long. Germline V gene data show CDR1 as SEHNR and CDR2 as FQNEAQ (reference sequence). Here the CDR3 reads CASSPYPGAVRAQYF. The CDR3 DNA reads as TGTGCCAGCAGCCCCTACCCGGGCGCGGTAAGGGCCCAGTACTTC.

The genes are TRBV2 and TRBJ2-5; 8 bases map to TRBD1. The CDR3 sequence is 16 residues long. V lost 3 bases to trimming and J lost 5 bases; unmatched junction nucleotides: 11. Germline-derived CDR1 and CDR2 are SNHLY and FYNNEI. The CDR3 here is CASSDSGQDVLETQYF. The CDR3 DNA follows: TGTGCCAGCAGTGATTCGGGACAGGATGTTTTGGAGACCCAGTACTTC.

This clonotype was detected only a few times. The V gene is TRBV27, the J gene TRBJ2-7; D might be TRBD2 (5 bases). Germline CDR1 MNHEY, CDR2 SMNVEV (reference sequence). V lost 3 bases and J lost 4, with 13 bases in between. The CDR3 loop spans 14 amino acids. CDR3: CASSFGTGTYEQYF. The CDR3 nucleotides are TGTGCCAGCAGTTTTGGCACGGGAACTTACGAGCAGTACTTC.

The chain is built from TRBV7-8 and TRBJ2-3, with 8 bases matching TRBD2. Germline CDR1 SGHVS, CDR2 FQNEAQ. The length of the CDR3 is 16 residues. J was trimmed by 0 bases and V by 2 bases; bases with no gene match: 4. CDR3 sequence: CASSLPERESTDTQYF. CDR3 nucleotides: TGTGCCAGCAGCTTACCCGAGCGGGAGAGCACAGATACGCAGTATTTT.

This sequence joins TRBV28 and TRBJ1-3; D gene unclear. The V gene's germline CDR1 is MDHEN and CDR2 SYDVKM. V was shortened by 8 bases and J by 0 bases, with 11 bases between the two germline ends. This CDR3 has 14 amino acids. CDR3 bases: TGTGCCAGCGCCCCGGCGATCTCTGGAAACACCATATATTTT. The encoded protein is CASAPAISGNTIYF.

This chain links TRBV4-1 with TRBJ2-1, with TRBD2 identical over 8 bases. The V gene's germline CDR1 is MGHRA and CDR2 YSYEKL. CDR3 length: 19 amino acids. The V and J ends lost 1 base and 0 bases, in that order; junction bases with no gene match: 11. Here the CDR3 reads CASSQGGAAGESSYNEQFF. The CDR3 DNA reads as TGCGCCAGCAGCCAAGGCGGAGCAGCGGGGGAGAGCTCCTACAATGAGCAGTTCTTC.

The CDR3 DNA follows: TGTGCCGCCGGGGGGGCCGAGGAACGACCCCTCCACTTT. Translating gives CAAGGAEERPLHF. The chain is built from TRBV2 and TRBJ1-6; D may be TRBD1 (6 bases). This CDR3 comprises 13 residues. The V end lost 11 bases, the J end lost 12 bases, and 20 bases lay between the germline ends. Germline lookup yields CDR1 SNHLY and CDR2 FYNNEI.

The rearrangement links TRBV29-1 to TRBJ2-5; D is unclear. Germline assignment: CDR1 SQVTM and CDR2 ANQGSEA. The CDR3 consists of 12 residues. V was trimmed by 7 bases and J by 2 bases, leaving 11 bases between them. The CDR3 protein is CSARQTQETQYF. For the CDR3, the DNA is TGCAGCGCTCGACAAACTCAAGAGACCCAGTACTTC.

This rearrangement joins TRBV2 to TRBJ1-5, with D possibly matching TRBD1 (5 bases). CDR3 length: 17 residues. The germline CDR1 and CDR2 sequences are SNHLY and FYNNEI. The V gene lost 1 base and the J gene lost 5 bases, with 18 bases spanning the gap. CDR3: CASSEGRDFLKDQPQHF. The CDR3 DNA reads TGTGCCAGCAGTGAAGGTCGGGACTTCCTTAAGGATCAGCCCCAGCATTTT.

The sample holds one count of this clonotype. The V and J genes are TRBV7-3 and TRBJ2-3; TRBD2 matches 14 bases. V dropped 5 bases and J dropped 6; count of bases not matched to a gene: 13. The CDR3 is 18 amino acids. Germline CDR1 and CDR2: SGHTA and FQGTGA. The DNA for the CDR3 is TGTGCCAGCAGCCCCGGGGGGGGGACTAGCGGGAGTGTGGATACGCAGTATTTT. Translating it yields CASSPGGGTSGSVDTQYF. Based on the CDR3 plus reference TRBV7-3 and TRBJ2-3, the full variable domain is GAGVSQTPSNKVTEKGKYVELRCDPISGHTALYWYRQSLGQGPEFLIYFQGTGAADDSGLPNDRFFAVRPEGSVSTLKIQRTERGDSAVYLCASSPGGGTSGSVDTQYFGPGTRLTVL.

CDR3: CASSLRGQGPWETQYF. The CDR3 DNA follows: TGTGCCAGCAGCTTGAGAGGACAGGGACCGTGGGAGACCCAGTACTTC. The chain carries TRBV5-6 and TRBJ2-5; TRBD1 matches at 8 bases. CDR1 is SGHDT, CDR2 YYEEEE, per germline. The CDR3 consists of 16 residues. V dropped 1 base and J dropped 5; count of bases not matched to a gene: 10.

CDR3: CASSLDGTSEYNEQFF. In DNA form, the CDR3 reads TGTGCCAGCAGCTTAGACGGGACTAGCGAATACAATGAGCAGTTCTTC. The V and J genes are TRBV11-2 and TRBJ2-1; TRBD2 matches 10 bases. This CDR3 is 16 amino acids long. The V gene's germline CDR1 is SGHAT and CDR2 FQNNGV. V was clipped by 0 bases and J by 4 bases; unmatched bases: 3.